This entry is about one TCR beta chain. Its specificity is not known. The entry originates in a study of blood T cells in healthy people across ages. Study observations and caveats: Roughly linearly, TCR beta diversity per million T cells fell as age increased.

It was with a sample-barcoded 5' primer and a J-beta primer mix that a second PCR of roughly 7 to 11 cycles was run. At least 2.5 million CDR3-containing paired-end reads were obtained per sample. TCRdb recomputed calls from the 5' RACE reads with MiXCR, one row per CDR3 protein. The sample comprises about 780,000 distinct CDR3 sequences, approximately 24% of which are singletons, and around 3% rests with the top ten. There are 14 residues in the CDR3. Germline V lookup: CDR1 MNHEY, CDR2 SVGAGI. These same records also appear under a second study, on T cells of mothers and their children. In that study: Compared with unrelated pairs, related mother-child pairs had slightly higher, non-significant overlap. Persisting microchimeric T cell clones went undetected.

This sequence joins TRBV6-5 and TRBJ1-2, with a tentative D call TRBD1 (5 bases). The TCR originated in a boy aged 10-17 years in good health. Sequenced material: blood. CDR3 sequence: CAGSRGTKNYGYTF. The CDR3 bases are TGTGCTGGCAGTCGCGGGACGAAGAACTATGGCTACACCTTC.